The rows below give T cell receptor beta chains drawn from one sample of a study of shared clonotypes between healthy human individuals. Assay used: immunoSEQ multiplex PCR; TCRdb lists only in-frame clones, some missing. The sample lists more than 2 million clones, approximately 95% occurring once. The sample comprised naive CD4+ T cells sorted from blood. These receptors were obtained from a man between 18 and 29 years old in good health. Each CDR3 is given with its conserved first and last residue. D genes are given only for firm matches. A clone size is listed for some rows: how often the clone was seen (once, few, many), or a class if it is expanded.

clone_size j_call v_call cdr3_length d_call cdr3_aa cdr3_nt
. TRBJ2-3 TRBV29-1 12 . CSVGTGPDTQYF TGCAGCGTTGGAACCGGGCCAGATACGCAGTATTTT
. TRBJ2-1 TRBV10-2 13 . CASSDWTPNEQFF TGCGCCAGCAGTGATTGGACCCCCAATGAGCAGTTCTTC
few TRBJ2-7 TRBV5-1 14 . CASSLGQSSYEQYF TGCGCCAGCAGCTTGGGACAGAGCTCCTACGAGCAGTACTTC
. TRBJ1-2 TRBV6-1 14 TRBD1 CASRRDSLNYGYTF TGTGCCAGCAGGCGGGACAGCCTTAACTATGGCTACACCTTC
. TRBJ2-7 TRBV7-2 14 TRBD2 CASSPAGGGYEQYF TGTGCCAGCAGCCCCGCGGGGGGGGGCTACGAGCAGTACTTC
. TRBJ2-2 TRBV20-1 11 . CSARDLGELFF TGCAGTGCTAGAGATCTCGGGGAGCTGTTTTTT
. TRBJ1-1 TRBV10-2 14 . CASSARPPGTEAFF TGCGCCAGCAGCGCCAGGCCCCCGGGCACTGAAGCTTTCTTT
. TRBJ2-3 TRBV9 15 . CASSLSGIGFGTQYF TGTGCCAGCAGCCTTTCGGGGATTGGGTTTGGTACGCAGTATTTT
. TRBJ2-3 TRBV10-1 16 TRBD1 CASSHSRTGGADTQYF TGCGCCAGCAGTCACTCCCGGACAGGGGGAGCAGATACGCAGTATTTT
few TRBJ2-7 TRBV6-6 16 . CASSYSRLGFAYEQYF TGTGCCAGCAGTTACTCGAGACTGGGGTTTGCCTACGAGCAGTACTTC
. TRBJ1-3 TRBV30 15 TRBD1 CAWRGTGSSGNTIYF TGTGCCTGGAGAGGGACAGGGAGCTCTGGAAACACCATATATTTT
. TRBJ2-5 TRBV5-1 16 . CASSFQGPQPQETQYF TGCGCCAGCAGCTTTCAGGGGCCGCAACCCCAAGAGACCCAGTACTTC
. TRBJ2-2 TRBV5-1 15 . CASSLYGFLTGELFF TGCGCCAGCAGCTTGTATGGGTTCCTCACCGGGGAGCTGTTTTTT
. TRBJ2-7 TRBV11-2 14 . CASSLRKPTYEQYF TGTGCCAGCAGCCTCCGTAAACCTACCTACGAGCAGTACTTC
. TRBJ1-1 TRBV29-1 12 . CSVEDPGSEAFF TGCAGCGTTGAAGACCCAGGGTCCGAAGCTTTCTTT
. TRBJ2-2 TRBV28 14 . CASSLTGNTGELFF TGTGCCAGCAGTTTAACAGGGAACACCGGGGAGCTGTTTTTT
. TRBJ2-1 TRBV4-1 15 . CASSQDPPSYNEQFF TGCGCCAGCAGCCAAGATCCTCCTAGCTACAATGAGCAGTTCTTC
. TRBJ2-5 TRBV4-1 16 TRBD2 CASSQGTSGAKETQYF TGCGCCAGCAGCCAGGGGACTAGCGGGGCGAAAGAGACCCAGTACTTC
once TRBJ1-2 TRBV18 15 . CASSPMDGPVSGYTF TGTGCCAGCTCACCTATGGACGGACCGGTCAGTGGCTACACCTTC
. TRBJ2-3 TRBV7-9 9 . CAGYGRQYF TGTGCCGGCTACGGAAGGCAGTATTTT
. TRBJ2-2 TRBV2 15 . CASSAIPSNTGELFF TGTGCCAGCAGTGCCATCCCTTCGAACACCGGGGAGCTGTTTTTT
. TRBJ1-2 TRBV7-2 15 . CASSFRLDLVYGYTF TGTGCCAGCAGCTTCCGATTGGACCTAGTCTATGGCTACACCTTC
. TRBJ1-2 TRBV28 13 . CASSFTPVYGYTF TGTGCCAGCAGTTTCACACCCGTCTATGGCTACACCTTC
. TRBJ1-4 TRBV7-2 16 TRBD1 CASSLERGQGGEKLFF TGTGCCAGCAGCTTAGAACGGGGACAGGGAGGGGAAAAACTGTTTTTT
. TRBJ1-2 TRBV6-1 15 TRBD1 CASMVTTGGIYGYTF TGTGCCAGCATGGTCACAACAGGGGGCATCTATGGCTACACCTTC
. TRBJ1-1 TRBV5-1 15 TRBD1 CASSSGTGIASEAFF TGCGCCAGCAGCTCCGGGACAGGAATAGCGAGTGAAGCTTTCTTT
. TRBJ2-5 TRBV7-2 13 . CASSPHRQETQYF TGTGCCAGCAGCCCTCATCGACAAGAGACCCAGTACTTC
. TRBJ2-5 TRBV25-1 15 TRBD2 CASSDVTSGRETQYF TGTGCCAGCAGTGACGTGACTAGCGGGAGAGAGACCCAGTACTTC
. TRBJ1-5 TRBV4-1 16 . CASSQYGGGGNQPQHF TGCGCCAGCAGCCAATACGGGGGCGGTGGCAATCAGCCCCAGCATTTT
once TRBJ2-1 TRBV4-2 15 TRBD1 CASSQAQGSYNEQFF TGTGCCAGCAGCCAAGCACAGGGGTCCTACAATGAGCAGTTCTTC
. TRBJ2-7 TRBV6-5 15 . CASSLSGRSSYEQYF TGTGCCAGCAGCCTCTCAGGGCGAAGCTCCTACGAGCAGTACTTC
. TRBJ1-2 TRBV5-6 17 TRBD1 CASSLGPGGQASYGYTF TGTGCCAGCAGCTTGGGGCCCGGGGGACAGGCTTCATATGGCTACACCTTC
. TRBJ2-3 TRBV5-1 14 . CASSFNRDVDTQYF TGCGCCAGCAGCTTTAACAGGGATGTAGATACGCAGTATTTT
. TRBJ2-7 TRBV5-1 15 . CASSLVGRNSYEQYF TGCGCCAGCAGCTTGGTTGGCAGAAACTCCTACGAGCAGTACTTC
. TRBJ2-3 TRBV15 12 TRBD1 CATSFGTGDQYF TGTGCCACCAGTTTCGGGACAGGAGACCAGTATTTT
. TRBJ2-7 TRBV7-2 18 . CASSFGLGYRGSSYEQYF TGTGCCAGCAGCTTTGGTCTAGGATATCGTGGGAGCTCCTACGAGCAGTACTTC
. TRBJ2-7 TRBV7-2 15 . CASSPGSERVYEQYF TGTGCCAGCAGCCCTGGTAGTGAAAGGGTCTACGAGCAGTACTTC
once TRBJ1-2 TRBV11-2 15 TRBD1 CASSKGDRGHWGYTF TGTGCCAGCAGCAAAGGGGACAGGGGGCATTGGGGCTACACCTTC
. TRBJ2-1 TRBV10-3 13 . CAISERGIDEQFF TGTGCCATCAGTGAGAGGGGCATCGATGAGCAGTTCTTC
. TRBJ2-2 TRBV2 13 . CASSLTVTGELFF TGTGCCAGCAGCCTTACAGTAACCGGGGAGCTGTTTTTT
. TRBJ1-6 TRBV29-1 13 TRBD1 CSAGTAYNSPLHF TGCAGCGCCGGGACAGCCTATAATTCACCCCTCCACTTT
. TRBJ2-7 TRBV5-6 14 TRBD2 CASRPSGSFYEQYF TGTGCCAGCAGACCTAGCGGATCGTTCTACGAGCAGTACTTC
. TRBJ2-5 TRBV6-6 15 . CASSYSRGPQETQYF TGTGCCAGCAGTTACTCCCGCGGGCCCCAAGAGACCCAGTACTTC